This is a list of T cell receptor beta chains from one sample in a study of Ad26.COV2.S vaccination and SARS-CoV-2 variants. Some clones are missing from TCRdb's copy, which holds only in-frame ones; the method was immunoSEQ multiplex PCR. The sample shows approximately 450,000 clones, 90% of them seen only once. Sample: peripheral blood, taken in a trial of Ad26.COV2.S vaccine versus placebo. All receptors derive from a person aged 18-65 years who received the Ad26.COV2.S COVID-19 vaccine or a placebo. The CDR3 runs from the conserved cysteine through the conserved F or W. D genes are given only for firm matches. The listing skips clone size in some rows; elsewhere it reads once, few, many or a size class.

d_gene,abundance,j_gene,v_gene,CDR3aa,CDR3nt
NA,NA,TRBJ2-7,TRBV5-6,CASSLLAGTYEQYF,TGTGCCAGCAGCCTCCTGGCCGGGACCTACGAGCAGTACTTC
NA,NA,TRBJ1-2,TRBV5-4,CASSSNLGGNYGYTF,TGTGCCAGCAGCTCTAATCTTGGGGGGAACTATGGCTACACCTTC
NA,NA,TRBJ1-5,TRBV9,CASSAGLHGNQPQHF,TGTGCCAGCAGCGCGGGACTTCACGGGAATCAGCCCCAGCATTTT
NA,few,TRBJ1-4,TRBV4-3,CASSLDEGINEKLFF,TGCGCCAGCAGCCTAGACGAAGGGATTAATGAAAAACTGTTTTTT
TRBD1,NA,TRBJ1-6,TRBV10-3,CAISETTGGSSYNSPLHF,TGTGCCATCAGTGAGACAACAGGGGGCAGTTCCTATAATTCACCCCTCCACTTT
NA,NA,TRBJ2-3,TRBV18,CASYEPPGTPTDTQYF,TGTGCCAGCTACGAACCCCCGGGTACTCCCACAGATACGCAGTATTTT
NA,NA,TRBJ1-1,TRBV5-1,CASTPGAGIMNTEAFF,TGCGCCAGCACCCCTGGGGCAGGAATAATGAACACTGAAGCTTTCTTT
NA,NA,TRBJ1-3,TRBV5-8,CASSSPHRGSSGNTIYF,TGTGCCAGCAGCTCGCCACATCGGGGCAGCTCTGGAAACACCATATATTTT
NA,few,TRBJ2-2,TRBV10-2,CATRGGELFF,TGCGCCACCCGGGGCGGGGAGCTGTTTTTT
NA,NA,TRBJ2-4,TRBV7-8,CASSRDRAKNIQYF,TGTGCCAGCAGCCGAGACAGAGCCAAAAACATTCAGTACTTC
TRBD2,NA,TRBJ2-5,TRBV18,CASSPELAGQETQYF,TGTGCCAGCTCACCAGAGCTAGCGGGGCAAGAGACCCAGTACTTC
TRBD2,NA,TRBJ2-1,TRBV19,CASSMAFGGRSYNEQFF,TGTGCCAGTAGTATGGCCTTTGGCGGGAGGAGCTACAATGAGCAGTTCTTC
TRBD2,NA,TRBJ2-1,TRBV6-4,CASSQGLAGDNEQFF,TGTGCCAGCAGCCAGGGACTAGCGGGAGACAATGAGCAGTTCTTC
NA,NA,TRBJ2-2,TRBV5-6,CASSRVREDTGELFF,TGTGCCAGCAGCCGGGTCCGGGAAGACACCGGGGAGCTGTTTTTT
NA,NA,TRBJ2-6,TRBV5-5,CASRGSSGANVLTF,TGTGCCAGCAGAGGGTCATCTGGGGCCAACGTCCTGACTTTC
NA,NA,TRBJ2-7,TRBV2,CASTPSAYEQYF,TGTGCCAGCACTCCCTCCGCCTACGAGCAGTACTTC
TRBD1,NA,TRBJ1-5,TRBV18,CASSPGQGSNQPQHF,TGTGCCAGCTCTCCAGGACAGGGGAGCAATCAGCCCCAGCATTTT
NA,NA,TRBJ2-2,TRBV12-3/TRBV12-4,CASSIRAGELFF,TGTGCCAGCAGTATCAGGGCCGGGGAGCTGTTTTTT